This TCR beta chain was sequenced in a study of blood T cell repertoires in COVID-19. In the study overall: Whether acute or convalescent, the COVID-19 samples came from the United States, Italy and Spain.

V was shortened by 6 bases and J by 6 bases, with 15 bases between the two germline ends. Germline values: CDR1 MDHEN, CDR2 SYDVKM. The CDR3 covers 13 residues. TCRdb keeps only in-frame clones here, not all; method: immunoSEQ multiplex PCR. This sample has about 140,000 clones, with about 75% found just once. The study counted Cohort 3 donors as recovered given two negative PCRs, clearance, or symptom resolution. The sequence was obtained from a woman between 45 and 65 years old who had recovered from COVID-19. V gene TRBV28 combines with J gene TRBJ2-7, with D hard to call. The sample consisted of PBMCs or T cells enriched from blood (not recorded which). CDR3 loop: CASSSRPGGEQYF. The CDR3 DNA sequence: TGTGCCAGCAGCTCCCGACCCGGCGGCGAGCAGTACTTC.